The 18 T cell receptor beta chains given below trace back to one sample, sequenced in a study of T-cell memory formation after mild COVID-19. TCRdb re-derived calls from the 5' RACE reads in MiXCR, one entry per CDR3 protein. Altogether tens of thousands of distinct CDR3 sequences are present, over 15% being singletons, with the ten largest covering about a third. Source material: PBMCs or a T cell subset sorted from them (not recorded which). Receptors originate from an adult woman who had mild COVID-19 (a few samples of this study predate the infection). Cell type and time point are not known.

This clonotype was seen once. V is TRBV5-6 and J is TRBJ2-5; unclear D gene. V was pared by 1 base and J by 1 base, with 11 bases between. The CDR3 loop spans 15 amino acids. Germline values: CDR1 SGHDT, CDR2 YYEEEE. The DNA for the CDR3 is TGTGCCAGCAGCTTGTCTCTGGCAGCCCAAGAGACCCAGTACTTC. Translating it yields CASSLSLAAQETQYF.

This clonotype has only a few counts. The chain couples TRBV10-3 to TRBJ2-7; no firm D call. V dropped 3 bases and J dropped 0 bases, with 9 bases sitting between them. This CDR3 has 14 residues. In germline, CDR1 is ENHRY, CDR2 SYGVKD. The CDR3 here is CAISDGQSSYEQYF. The CDR3 nucleotides are TGTGCCATCAGTGATGGTCAGAGCTCCTACGAGCAGTACTTC.

This clonotype has a handful of counts. The rearrangement joins TRBV7-9 to TRBJ2-3; 10 bases line up with TRBD1. With V trimmed by 5 bases and J by 4 bases, 6 bases remained unmatched. This CDR3 comprises 15 residues. Germline values: CDR1 SEHNR, CDR2 FQNEAQ (reference sequence). In nucleotides, the CDR3 is TGTGCCAGCAGCCGGGACAGGGGCGTTTCAGATACGCAGTATTTT. Residues: CASSRDRGVSDTQYF.

CDR3 sequence reads: CASSIGQGIMEQYF. In nucleotides, the CDR3 is TGTGCCAGTAGTATCGGACAGGGAATAATGGAGCAGTACTTC. The chain joins TRBV19 to TRBJ2-7; 8 nucleotides align to TRBD1. The V gene end was trimmed by 3 bases and the J gene end by 7 bases; junction bases not matched to a gene: 8. From germline, CDR1 is LNHDA and CDR2 SQIVND (reference sequence). The CDR3 consists of 14 residues.

This clonotype was observed a few times. The chain recombines TRBV9 with TRBJ2-5; D may correspond to TRBD1 or TRBD2 (5 bases each). The CDR3 is 17 residues long. The ends were cut back, 0 bases at V and 5 bases at J, with 20 bases in the middle. Germline CDR1 SGDLS, CDR2 YYNGEE. As DNA, the CDR3 is TGTGCCAGCAGCGTAGGGGCCAGGTCCACCGAGGGGGAGACCCAGTACTTC. Its translation is CASSVGARSTEGETQYF.

The chain is built from TRBV20-1 and TRBJ2-2; 7 bases match TRBD2. The CDR3 runs to 15 residues. The junction had 7 bases not matched to a gene; V was cut back by 0 bases and J by 6 bases. The germline V gene encodes CDR1 DFQATT and CDR2 SNEGSKA (reference sequence). CDR3 sequence reads: CSARDTGLEAGELFF. Written as DNA, the CDR3 is TGCAGTGCTAGAGATACAGGACTAGAAGCCGGGGAGCTGTTTTTT.

This clonotype occurred a few times. CDR3 sequence (DNA): TGTGCCAGCAGTTCTCCCCTTGGGACTTTGGGAAATCAGCCCCAGCATTTT. Translated, it gives CASSSPLGTLGNQPQHF. The chain recombines TRBV12-3 or TRBV12-4 with TRBJ1-5, with D possibly matching TRBD1 (5 bases). V dropped 4 bases and J dropped 4 bases, with 20 bases sitting between them. This CDR3 region has 17 residues.

In its sample, this clonotype was seen a few times. This chain uses TRBV27 with TRBJ2-1; the D is unclear. Germline V lookup: CDR1 MNHEY, CDR2 SMNVEV (reference sequence). This CDR3 has 12 residues. V was clipped by 5 bases and J by 9 bases, with 11 bases between them. The CDR3 here is CASSPRVGEQFF. The CDR3 region has the DNA TGTGCCAGCAGTCCCCGTGTTGGTGAGCAGTTCTTC.

This clonotype was seen more than once but under ten times. The chain employs TRBV4-3 and TRBJ2-1; 9 bases match TRBD2. The CDR3 totals 18 residues. The V and J ends lost 0 bases and 8 bases, in that order; junction bases with no gene match: 14. Per germline, CDR1 LGHNA and CDR2 YSLEER. The CDR3 DNA reads TGCGCCAGCAGCCAAGATTACGTTCGGGGACTAGCCGTGGATGAGCAGTTCTTC. Translating it yields CASSQDYVRGLAVDEQFF.

The chain couples TRBV29-1 to TRBJ2-7; a weak D match, TRBD2 (5 bases). The CDR3 loop spans 13 amino acids. CDR1 and CDR2 from the germline V gene are SQVTM and ANQGSEA. Between the trimmed V and J ends, which lost 3 bases and 5 bases, there was a span of 14 bases. The CDR3 here is CSVDSGSAHEQYF. The CDR3 nucleotides read TGCAGCGTTGACAGTGGGAGTGCCCACGAGCAGTACTTC.

The chain combines TRBV27 with TRBJ2-1; D gene uncertain. The germline V gene encodes CDR1 MNHEY and CDR2 SMNVEV (reference sequence). V was trimmed by 0 bases and J by 5 bases, leaving 5 bases between them. The length of the CDR3 is 13 residues. The chain's CDR3 is CASSLSMNNEQFF. CDR3 nucleotides: TGTGCCAGCAGTTTATCGATGAACAATGAGCAGTTCTTC.

This rearrangement joins TRBV7-3 to TRBJ2-7; D not resolved. This CDR3 comprises 16 residues. Trimming removed 5 bases at V and 0 bases at J, with 17 bases between. Germline V gene data show CDR1 as SGHTA and CDR2 as FQGTGA. CDR3 nucleotides: TGTGCCAGCAGCCCTACGACGAGCGCCTACTCCTACGAGCAGTACTTC. Its protein is CASSPTTSAYSYEQYF.

This clonotype has only a few counts. This chain connects TRBV20-1 to TRBJ2-1; TRBD2 aligns across 14 bases. CDR3 size: 15 residues. With 1 base clipped from V and 4 bases from J, the junction kept 0 bases outside the gene matches. From germline, CDR1 is DFQATT and CDR2 SNEGSKA (reference sequence). CDR3 sequence (DNA): TGCAGTGCTAGAGGGACTAGCGGGGGGTACAATGAGCAGTTCTTC. This encodes CSARGTSGGYNEQFF.

The chain recombines TRBV20-1 with TRBJ2-1, with TRBD2 matching 9 bases. CDR1 and CDR2 from the germline V gene are DFQATT and SNEGSKA (reference sequence). This CDR3 comprises 16 residues. V shed 0 bases, J shed 3 bases, and the junction held 6 bases outside the gene matches. The CDR3 bases are TGCAGTGCTAGAGATGGACTAGCGAAGGTCTACAATGAGCAGTTCTTC. This translates into CSARDGLAKVYNEQFF.

This clonotype came up a few times. The V gene is TRBV9, the J gene TRBJ2-1; 8 bases fit TRBD2. The CDR3 is 16 amino acids. With 3 bases clipped from V and 8 bases from J, the junction kept 13 bases outside the gene matches. CDR1 and CDR2 (germline): SGDLS, YYNGEE. The CDR3 protein is CASSGYRTGGGDEQFF. Here the CDR3 DNA reads TGTGCCAGCAGCGGGTACAGAACGGGAGGGGGGGATGAGCAGTTCTTC.

This clonotype was counted only a few times. V gene TRBV9 combines with J gene TRBJ2-5; D gene uncertain. V was shortened by 0 bases and J by 2 bases, with 11 bases between the two germline ends. From germline, CDR1 is SGDLS and CDR2 YYNGEE. The CDR3 has 15 amino acids. CDR3 region: CASSVGGSKQETQYF. Here the CDR3 DNA reads TGTGCCAGCAGCGTAGGAGGTAGTAAACAAGAGACCCAGTACTTC. Full variable domain (remainder filled in from reference TRBV9 and TRBJ2-5): DSGVTQTPKHLITATGQRVTLRCSPRSGDLSVYWYQQSLDQGLQFLIQYYNGEERAKGNILERFSAQQFPDLHSELNLSSLELGDSALYFCASSVGGSKQETQYFGPGTRLLVL.

This clonotype was seen only a few times. The V and J genes are TRBV7-6 and TRBJ1-1; D is unresolved. V was clipped by 2 bases and J by 6 bases, with 10 bases between them. The CDR3 has 13 residues. Germline values: CDR1 SGHVS, CDR2 FNYEAQ. The CDR3 DNA is TGTGCCAGCAGCTTAAGCGGGCTTCCTGAAGCTTTCTTT. This translates into CASSLSGLPEAFF.

In this sample, this clonotype turned up a few times. The V and J genes are TRBV6-1 and TRBJ2-3, with a weak D call TRBD2 (6 bases). Trimming removed 0 bases at V and 4 bases at J, with 11 bases between. This CDR3 has 15 amino acids. The V gene's germline CDR1 is MNHNS and CDR2 SASEGT. The CDR3 DNA is TGTGCCAGCAGTGAAGCGGGGGGAGGTGCAGATACGCAGTATTTT. Protein product: CASSEAGGGADTQYF.